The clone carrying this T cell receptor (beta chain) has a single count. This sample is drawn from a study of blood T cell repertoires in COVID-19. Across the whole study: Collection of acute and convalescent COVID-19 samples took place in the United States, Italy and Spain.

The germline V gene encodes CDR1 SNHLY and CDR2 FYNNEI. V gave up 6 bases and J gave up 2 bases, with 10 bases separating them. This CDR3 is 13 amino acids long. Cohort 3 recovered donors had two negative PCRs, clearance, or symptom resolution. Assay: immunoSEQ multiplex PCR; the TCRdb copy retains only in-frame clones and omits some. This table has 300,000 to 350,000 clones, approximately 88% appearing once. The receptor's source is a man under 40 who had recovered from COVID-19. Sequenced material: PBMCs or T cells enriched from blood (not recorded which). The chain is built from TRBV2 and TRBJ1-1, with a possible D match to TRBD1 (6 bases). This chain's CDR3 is CASRVQGNTEAFF. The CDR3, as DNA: TGTGCCAGCAGAGTACAGGGAAACACTGAAGCTTTCTTT.